What follows describes a single T cell receptor (beta chain). TCRdb's table, derived via immunoSEQ multiplex PCR, lists solely in-frame clones and lacks some. The sample lists approximately 19,000 clones, 86% occurring once. This CDR3 is 13 amino acids long. V was pared by 4 bases and J by 2 bases, with 8 bases between. The germline V gene has CDR1 MRHNA and CDR2 SNTAGT. This specimen belongs to a study of radiotherapy plus CTLA-4 blockade in lung cancer. The sample consisted of peripheral blood, taken from a patient treated with radiotherapy plus ipilimumab. The gene calls are TRBV6-4 and TRBJ1-2; D is possibly TRBD1 (6 bases). The source of this sequence is a human donor with non-small cell lung cancer whose response to radiotherapy plus ipilimumab could not be evaluated. DNA for the CDR3: TGTGCCAGCAGTGGCGACAGGAACTATGGCTACACCTTC. This translates into CASSGDRNYGYTF.